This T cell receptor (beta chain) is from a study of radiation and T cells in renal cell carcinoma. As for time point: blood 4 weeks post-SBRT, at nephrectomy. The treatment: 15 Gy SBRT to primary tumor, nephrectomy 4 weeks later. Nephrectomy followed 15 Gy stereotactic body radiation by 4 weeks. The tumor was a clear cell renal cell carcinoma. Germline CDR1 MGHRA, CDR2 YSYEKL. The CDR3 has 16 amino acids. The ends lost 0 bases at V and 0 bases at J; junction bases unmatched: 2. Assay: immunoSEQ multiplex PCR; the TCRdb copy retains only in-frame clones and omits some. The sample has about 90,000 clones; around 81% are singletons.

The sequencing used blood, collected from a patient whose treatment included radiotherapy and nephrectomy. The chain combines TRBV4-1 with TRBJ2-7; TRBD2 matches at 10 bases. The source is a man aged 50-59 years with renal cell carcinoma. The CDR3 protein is CASSQDTSGISYEQYF. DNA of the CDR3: TGCGCCAGCAGCCAAGATACTAGCGGGATCTCCTACGAGCAGTACTTC.